The present T cell receptor (beta chain) was sequenced within a study of cytomegalovirus exposure and HLA in healthy donors. Study details: A data release that came early held approximately 92 million unique TCRs from HLA-typed donors.

The CDR3 covers 17 residues. Germline V gene lookup returns CDR1 SGHDT and CDR2 YYEEEE. V lost 4 bases to trimming and J lost 0 bases; unmatched junction nucleotides: 6. The study ran its PCR with 60 Vbeta and 13 Jbeta primers. The data were produced by immunoSEQ multiplex PCR, yet TCRdb's version contains in-frame clones alone and is incomplete. The repertoire holds around 150,000 clones, with about 80% as singletons. As for this clone: Its antigen is not identified.

Whole-study findings and limits: In a later analysis, TCR association rates varied by HLA locus: DRB1 most, HLA-C fewest. Data from an earlier analysis indicated that most TCR beta V segments were productive either about 87% or about 30% of the time. Through in vitro validation, a few CMV-associated chains were shown to be specific for CMV antigens.

The sample comprised PBMCs. The chain recombines TRBV5-6 with TRBJ1-5, with 11 bases fitting TRBD1. This TCR was recovered from a woman aged 45 to 65 in good health and CMV-seronegative. The CDR3 spells CASSNRDRGFSNQPQHF. In DNA form, the CDR3 reads TGTGCCAGCAGCAACCGGGACAGGGGGTTTAGCAATCAGCCCCAGCATTTT.